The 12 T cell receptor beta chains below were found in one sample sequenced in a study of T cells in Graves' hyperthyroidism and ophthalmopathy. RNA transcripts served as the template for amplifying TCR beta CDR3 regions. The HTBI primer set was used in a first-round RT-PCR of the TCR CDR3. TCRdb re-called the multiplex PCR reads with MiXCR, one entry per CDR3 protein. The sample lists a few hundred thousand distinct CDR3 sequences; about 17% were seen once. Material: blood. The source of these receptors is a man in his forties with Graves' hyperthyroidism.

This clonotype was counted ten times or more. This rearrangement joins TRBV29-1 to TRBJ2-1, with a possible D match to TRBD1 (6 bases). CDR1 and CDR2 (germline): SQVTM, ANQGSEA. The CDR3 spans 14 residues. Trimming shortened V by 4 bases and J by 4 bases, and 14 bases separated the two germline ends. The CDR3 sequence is CSVAKAGTYNEQFF. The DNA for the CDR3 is TGCAGCGTTGCGAAGGCAGGGACATACAATGAGCAGTTCTTC.

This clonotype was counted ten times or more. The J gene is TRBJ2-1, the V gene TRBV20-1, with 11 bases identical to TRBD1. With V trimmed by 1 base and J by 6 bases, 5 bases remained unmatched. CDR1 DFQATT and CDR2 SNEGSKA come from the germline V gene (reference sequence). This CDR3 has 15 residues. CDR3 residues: CSARVPGQGVNEQFF. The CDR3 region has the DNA TGCAGTGCTAGAGTCCCGGGACAGGGGGTCAATGAGCAGTTCTTC.

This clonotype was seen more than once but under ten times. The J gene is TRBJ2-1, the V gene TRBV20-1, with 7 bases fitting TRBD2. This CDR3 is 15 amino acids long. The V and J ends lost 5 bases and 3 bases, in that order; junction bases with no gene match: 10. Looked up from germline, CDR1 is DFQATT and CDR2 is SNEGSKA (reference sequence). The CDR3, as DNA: TGCAGTGCTTCAGGGACTACGCGAGACTACAATGAGCAGTTCTTC. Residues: CSASGTTRDYNEQFF.

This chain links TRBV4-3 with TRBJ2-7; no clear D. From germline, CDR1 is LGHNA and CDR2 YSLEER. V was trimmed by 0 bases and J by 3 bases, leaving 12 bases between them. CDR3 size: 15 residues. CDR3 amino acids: CASSQEIGQDYEQYF. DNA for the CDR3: TGCGCCAGCAGCCAAGAAATCGGGCAGGACTACGAGCAGTACTTC.

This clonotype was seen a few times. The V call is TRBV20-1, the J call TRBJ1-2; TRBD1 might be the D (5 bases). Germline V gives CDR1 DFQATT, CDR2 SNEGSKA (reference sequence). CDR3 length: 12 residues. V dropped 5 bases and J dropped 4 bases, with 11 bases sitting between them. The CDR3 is CSAYRPPYGYTF. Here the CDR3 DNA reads TGCAGTGCTTACAGGCCCCCCTATGGCTACACCTTC.

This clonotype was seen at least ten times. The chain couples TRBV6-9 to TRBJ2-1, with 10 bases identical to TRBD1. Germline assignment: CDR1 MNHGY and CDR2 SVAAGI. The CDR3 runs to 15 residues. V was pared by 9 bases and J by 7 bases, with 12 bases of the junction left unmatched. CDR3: CARTFDRGPGNEQFF. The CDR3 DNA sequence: TGTGCCAGAACGTTCGACAGGGGGCCGGGAAATGAGCAGTTCTTC.

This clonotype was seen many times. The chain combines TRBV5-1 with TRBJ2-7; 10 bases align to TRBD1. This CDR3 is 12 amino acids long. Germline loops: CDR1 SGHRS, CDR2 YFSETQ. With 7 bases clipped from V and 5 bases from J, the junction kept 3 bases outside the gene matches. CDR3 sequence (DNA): TGCGCCAGCCGGGACAGGGGCCACGAGCAGTACTTC. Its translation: CASRDRGHEQYF.

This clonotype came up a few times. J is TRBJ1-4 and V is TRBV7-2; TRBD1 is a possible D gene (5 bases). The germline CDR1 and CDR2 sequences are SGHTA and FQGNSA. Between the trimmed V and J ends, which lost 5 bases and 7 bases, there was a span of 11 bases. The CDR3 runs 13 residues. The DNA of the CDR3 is TGTGCCAGCAGCCAACGGGGGGGTGAAAAACTGTTTTTT. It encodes CASSQRGGEKLFF. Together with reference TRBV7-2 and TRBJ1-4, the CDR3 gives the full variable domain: GAGVSQSPSNKVTEKGKDVELRCDPISGHTALYWYRQSLGQGLEFLIYFQGNSAPDKSGLPSDRFSAERTGGSVSTLTIQRTQQEDSAVYLCASSQRGGEKLFFGSGTQLSVL.

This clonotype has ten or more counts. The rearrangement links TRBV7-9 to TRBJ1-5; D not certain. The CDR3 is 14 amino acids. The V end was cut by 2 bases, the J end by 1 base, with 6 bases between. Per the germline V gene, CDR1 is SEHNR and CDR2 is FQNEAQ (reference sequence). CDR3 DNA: TGTGCCAGCAGCTTATACGGGAGCAATCAGCCCCAGCATTTT. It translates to CASSLYGSNQPQHF.

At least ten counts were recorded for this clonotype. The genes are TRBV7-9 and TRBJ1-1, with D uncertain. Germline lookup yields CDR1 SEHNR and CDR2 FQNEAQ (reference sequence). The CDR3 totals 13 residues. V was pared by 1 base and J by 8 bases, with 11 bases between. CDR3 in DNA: TGTGCCAGCAGCTTAGGGCGTCCTACGGAAGCTTTCTTT. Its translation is CASSLGRPTEAFF.

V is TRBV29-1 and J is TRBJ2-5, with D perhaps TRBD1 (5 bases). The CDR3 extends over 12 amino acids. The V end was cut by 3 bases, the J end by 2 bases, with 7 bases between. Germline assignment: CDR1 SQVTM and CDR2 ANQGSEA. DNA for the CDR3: TGCAGCGTTGACAGGGCACAAGAGACCCAGTACTTC. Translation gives CSVDRAQETQYF.

In DNA form, the CDR3 reads TGTGCCAGCAGGAGGGACACCTCGGGAGGCTACACCTTC. Its protein product is CASRRDTSGGYTF. The chain couples TRBV6-1 to TRBJ1-2; perhaps TRBD1 as D (6 bases). CDR1 is MNHNS and CDR2 is SASEGT in the germline V gene. The CDR3 sequence is 13 residues long. Trimming stripped 6 bases from V and 8 bases from J, with 16 bases between.